This T cell receptor (beta chain) was sequenced in a study of T cell responses to AZD1222 COVID-19 vaccine. Study-wide points: It was only six AZD1222 recipients who were seropositive at baseline. Repertoire sampling happened only post peak T cell response. Spike-specific TCR breadth and depth grew following two AZD1222 doses. Donors, mostly white British, included more females; clonal diversity was possibly underestimated.

For this clone: Antigen: not known.

The V end was cut by 6 bases, the J end by 2 bases, with 16 bases between. The CDR3 contains 15 residues. Germline V gives CDR1 MNHEY, CDR2 SMNVEV (reference sequence). Data came from immunoSEQ multiplex PCR; TCRdb stores just in-frame clones and leaves some out. The sample lists 150,000 to 200,000 clones, 94% occurring once. Sequenced material: peripheral blood, taken on day 0 of AZD1222 vaccination. The chain combines TRBV27 with TRBJ2-5; D not certain. The TCR was taken from an adult in good health. The CDR3 region has the DNA TGTGCCAGCAGGGGATGGACGGCTAATCAAGAGACCCAGTACTTC. Its protein product is CASRGWTANQETQYF.